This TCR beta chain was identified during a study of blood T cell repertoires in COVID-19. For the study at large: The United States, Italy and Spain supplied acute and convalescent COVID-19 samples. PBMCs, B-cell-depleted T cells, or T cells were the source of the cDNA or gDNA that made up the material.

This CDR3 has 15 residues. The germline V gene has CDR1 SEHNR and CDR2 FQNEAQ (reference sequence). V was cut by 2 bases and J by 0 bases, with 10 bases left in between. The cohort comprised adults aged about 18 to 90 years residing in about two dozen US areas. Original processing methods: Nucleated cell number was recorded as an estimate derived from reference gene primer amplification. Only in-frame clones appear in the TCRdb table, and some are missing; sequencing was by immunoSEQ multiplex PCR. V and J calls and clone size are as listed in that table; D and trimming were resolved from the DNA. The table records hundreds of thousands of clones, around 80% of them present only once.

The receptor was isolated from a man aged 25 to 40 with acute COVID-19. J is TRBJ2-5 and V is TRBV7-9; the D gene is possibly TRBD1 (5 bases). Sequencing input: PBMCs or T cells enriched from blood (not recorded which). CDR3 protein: CASSLWGRYQETQYF. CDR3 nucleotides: TGTGCCAGCAGCTTATGGGGCCGGTACCAAGAGACCCAGTACTTC.